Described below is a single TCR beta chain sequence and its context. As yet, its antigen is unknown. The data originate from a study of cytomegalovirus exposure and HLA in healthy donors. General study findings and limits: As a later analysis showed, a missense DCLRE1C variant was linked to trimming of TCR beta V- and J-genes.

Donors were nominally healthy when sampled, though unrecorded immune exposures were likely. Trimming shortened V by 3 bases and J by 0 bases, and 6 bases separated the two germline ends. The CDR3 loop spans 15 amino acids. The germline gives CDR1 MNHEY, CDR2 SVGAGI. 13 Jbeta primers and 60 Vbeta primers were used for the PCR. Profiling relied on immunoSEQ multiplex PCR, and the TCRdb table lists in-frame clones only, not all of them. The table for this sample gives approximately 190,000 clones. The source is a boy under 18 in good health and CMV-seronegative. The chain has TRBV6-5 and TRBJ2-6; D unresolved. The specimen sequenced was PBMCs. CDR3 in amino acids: CASSYVLSGANVLTF. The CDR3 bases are TGTGCCAGCAGTTATGTCCTCTCTGGGGCCAACGTCCTGACTTTC.